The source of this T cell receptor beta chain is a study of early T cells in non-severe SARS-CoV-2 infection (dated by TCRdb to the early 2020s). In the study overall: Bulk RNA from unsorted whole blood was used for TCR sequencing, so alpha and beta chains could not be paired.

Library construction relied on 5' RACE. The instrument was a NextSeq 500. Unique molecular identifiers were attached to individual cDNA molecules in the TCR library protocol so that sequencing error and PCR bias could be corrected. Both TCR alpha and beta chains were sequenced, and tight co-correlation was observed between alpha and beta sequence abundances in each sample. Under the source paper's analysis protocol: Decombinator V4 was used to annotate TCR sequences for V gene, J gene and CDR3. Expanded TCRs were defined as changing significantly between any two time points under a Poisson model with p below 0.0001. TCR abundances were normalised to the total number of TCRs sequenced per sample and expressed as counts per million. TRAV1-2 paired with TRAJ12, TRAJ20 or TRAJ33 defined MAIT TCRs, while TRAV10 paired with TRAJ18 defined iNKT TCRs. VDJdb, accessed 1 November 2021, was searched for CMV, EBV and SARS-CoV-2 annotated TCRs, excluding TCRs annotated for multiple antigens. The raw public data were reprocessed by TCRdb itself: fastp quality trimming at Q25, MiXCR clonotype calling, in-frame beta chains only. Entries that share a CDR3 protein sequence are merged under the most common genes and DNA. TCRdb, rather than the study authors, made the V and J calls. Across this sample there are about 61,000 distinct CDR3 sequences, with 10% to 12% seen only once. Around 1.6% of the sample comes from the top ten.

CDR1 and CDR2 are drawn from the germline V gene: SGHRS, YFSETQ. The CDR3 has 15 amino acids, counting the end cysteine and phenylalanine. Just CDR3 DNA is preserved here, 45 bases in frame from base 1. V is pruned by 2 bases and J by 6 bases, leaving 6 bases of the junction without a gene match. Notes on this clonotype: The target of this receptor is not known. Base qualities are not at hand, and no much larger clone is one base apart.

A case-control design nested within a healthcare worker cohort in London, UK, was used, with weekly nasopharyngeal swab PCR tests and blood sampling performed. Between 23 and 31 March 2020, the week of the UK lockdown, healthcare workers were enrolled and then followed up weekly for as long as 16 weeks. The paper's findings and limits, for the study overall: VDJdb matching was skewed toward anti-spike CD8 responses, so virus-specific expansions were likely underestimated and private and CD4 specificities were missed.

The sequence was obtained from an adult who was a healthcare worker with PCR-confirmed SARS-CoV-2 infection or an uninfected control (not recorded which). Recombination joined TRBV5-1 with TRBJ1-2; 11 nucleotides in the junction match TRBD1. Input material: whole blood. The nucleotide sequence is TGCGCCAGCAGCTTAATTGGACAGGGGGCGGATGGCTACACCTTC. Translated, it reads CASSLIGQGADGYTF. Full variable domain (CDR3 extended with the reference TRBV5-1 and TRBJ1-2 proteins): KAGVTQTPRYLIKTRGQQVTLSCSPISGHRSVSWYQQTPGQGLQFLFEYFSETQRNKGNFPGRFSGRQFSNSRSEMNVSTLELGDSALYLCASSLIGQGADGYTFGSGTRLTVV.